This T cell receptor (beta chain) was identified in a study of blood T cells in healthy people across ages. PCR was performed a second time for about 7 to 11 cycles using a sample-barcoded 5' primer and a J-beta primer mix. Each CDR3 protein is one row after TCRdb ran MiXCR on the 5' RACE reads. The sample lists 760,000 or so distinct CDR3 sequences; roughly 25% were seen once. Every sample had a minimum of 6 million PBMCs isolated. Total RNA extraction produced at least 5.5 micrograms (per sample) for the study. This clonotype was counted once. No antigen is known for it. Study outcomes and limitations: The study lacked donor CMV status, which possibly confounded expanded clonotype changes.

The germline CDR1 and CDR2 sequences are DFQATT and SNEGSKA (reference sequence). This CDR3 region has 12 residues. These same data were also listed under a study on T cells of mothers and their children. This second study notes: Comparable shaping of TCR recombination output by thymic selection was observed in related and unrelated pairs.

The gene calls are TRBV20-1 and TRBJ2-5; possibly TRBD2 for D (5 bases). The J call may not be correct, given that the DNA end is closer to TRBJ2-1. The source material was blood. The receptor comes from a boy between 10 and 17 years old in good health. CDR3 sequence: CSARARVLTQFF. The CDR3 DNA reads TGCAGTGCTAGGGCGCGGGTATTGACGCAGTTCTTC.